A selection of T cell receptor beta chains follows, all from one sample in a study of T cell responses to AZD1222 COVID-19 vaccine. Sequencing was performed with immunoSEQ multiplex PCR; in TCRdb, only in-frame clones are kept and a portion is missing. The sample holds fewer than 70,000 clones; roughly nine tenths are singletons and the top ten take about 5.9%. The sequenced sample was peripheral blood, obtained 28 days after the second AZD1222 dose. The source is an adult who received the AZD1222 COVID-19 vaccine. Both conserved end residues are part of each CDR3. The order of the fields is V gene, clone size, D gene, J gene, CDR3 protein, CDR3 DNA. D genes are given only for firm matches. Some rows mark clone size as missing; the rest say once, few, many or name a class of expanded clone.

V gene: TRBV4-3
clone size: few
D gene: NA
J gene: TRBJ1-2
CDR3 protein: CASSQVTGANPLGYGYTF
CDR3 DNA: TGCGCCAGCAGCCAGGTTACAGGTGCCAACCCTCTAGGCTATGGCTACACCTTC

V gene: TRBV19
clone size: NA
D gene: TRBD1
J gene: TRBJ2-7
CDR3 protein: CATEAPGTGDHEQYF
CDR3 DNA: TGTGCCACTGAGGCCCCCGGGACAGGGGACCACGAGCAGTACTTC

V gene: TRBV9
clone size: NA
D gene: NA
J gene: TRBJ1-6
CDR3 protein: CASSLSGNSPLHF
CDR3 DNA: TGTGCCAGCAGCCTGTCGGGGAACTCACCCCTCCACTTT

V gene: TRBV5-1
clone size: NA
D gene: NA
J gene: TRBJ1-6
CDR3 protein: CASSLNRAGSPLHF
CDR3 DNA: TGCGCCAGCAGCTTGAACAGGGCGGGATCACCCCTCCACTTT

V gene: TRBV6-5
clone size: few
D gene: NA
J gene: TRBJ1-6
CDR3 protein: CASLKGLNSPLHF
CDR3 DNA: TGTGCCAGCTTAAAGGGACTTAATTCACCCCTCCACTTT

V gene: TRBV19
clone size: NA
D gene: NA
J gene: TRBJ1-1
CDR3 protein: CASSILNTEAFF
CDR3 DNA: TGTGCCAGTAGTATACTTAACACTGAAGCTTTCTTT

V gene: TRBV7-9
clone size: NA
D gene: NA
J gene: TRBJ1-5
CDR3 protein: CASSPESAGGGRVQPQHF
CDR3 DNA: TGTGCCAGCAGCCCAGAGTCGGCTGGAGGGGGGCGCGTTCAGCCCCAGCATTTT

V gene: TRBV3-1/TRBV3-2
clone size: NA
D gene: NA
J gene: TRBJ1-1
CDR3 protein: CASSLPRDTEAFF
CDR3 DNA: TGTGCCAGCAGTCTGCCCCGGGACACTGAAGCTTTCTTT

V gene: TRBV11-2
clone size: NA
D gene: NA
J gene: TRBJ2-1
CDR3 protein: CASSSRQASYNEQFF
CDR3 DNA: TGTGCCAGCAGCTCCCGACAGGCCTCCTACAATGAGCAGTTCTTC

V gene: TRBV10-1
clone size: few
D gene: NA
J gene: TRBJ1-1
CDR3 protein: CASKGLGTEAFF
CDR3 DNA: TGCGCCAGCAAGGGCCTGGGGACTGAAGCTTTCTTT

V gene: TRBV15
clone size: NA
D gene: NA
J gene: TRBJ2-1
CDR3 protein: CATSREVHQDEQFF
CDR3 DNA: TGTGCCACCAGCAGAGAGGTTCACCAGGATGAGCAGTTCTTC

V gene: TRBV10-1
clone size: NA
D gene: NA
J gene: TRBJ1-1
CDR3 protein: CASSPGNTEAFF
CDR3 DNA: TGCGCCAGCAGCCCGGGGAACACTGAAGCTTTCTTT

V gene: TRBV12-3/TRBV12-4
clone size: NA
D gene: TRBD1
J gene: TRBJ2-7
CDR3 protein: CAIRTGDSYEQYF
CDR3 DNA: TGTGCCATACGGACAGGGGACTCCTACGAGCAGTACTTC

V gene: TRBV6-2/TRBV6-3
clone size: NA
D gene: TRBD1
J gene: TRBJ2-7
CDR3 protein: CASSLRPRDRDHEQYF
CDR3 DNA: TGTGCCAGCAGTCTACGGCCTCGGGACAGGGACCACGAGCAGTACTTC

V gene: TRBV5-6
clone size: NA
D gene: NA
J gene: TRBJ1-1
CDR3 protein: CASSFWGISVKAFF
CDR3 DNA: TGTGCCAGCAGCTTTTGGGGAATATCCGTGAAAGCTTTCTTT